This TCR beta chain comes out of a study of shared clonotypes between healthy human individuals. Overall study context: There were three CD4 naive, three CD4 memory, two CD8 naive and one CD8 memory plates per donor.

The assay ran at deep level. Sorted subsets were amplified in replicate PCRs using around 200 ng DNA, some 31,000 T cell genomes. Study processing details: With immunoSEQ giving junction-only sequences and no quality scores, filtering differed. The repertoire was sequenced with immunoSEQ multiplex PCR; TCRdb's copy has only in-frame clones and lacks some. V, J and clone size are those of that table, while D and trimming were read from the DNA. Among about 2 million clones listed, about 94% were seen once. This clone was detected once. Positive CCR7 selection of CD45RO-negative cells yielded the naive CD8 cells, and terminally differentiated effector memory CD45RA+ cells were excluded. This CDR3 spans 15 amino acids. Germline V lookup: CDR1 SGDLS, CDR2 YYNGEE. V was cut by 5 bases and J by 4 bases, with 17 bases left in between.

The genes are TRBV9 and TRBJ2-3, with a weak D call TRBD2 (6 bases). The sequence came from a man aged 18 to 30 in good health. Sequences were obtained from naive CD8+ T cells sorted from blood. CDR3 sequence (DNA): TGTGCCAGCAGTCGGGGGACGTTCGGGGCAGATACGCAGTATTTT. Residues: CASSRGTFGADTQYF.